Described below is a single TCR beta chain sequence and its context. This clonotype was recorded once. Which antigen it targets is not known. No clone much larger than this one lies a single base away; base qualities are absent. A lone read offers only weak evidence. Peripheral blood CD8+ and CD4+ T cells from healthy donors, Susac syndrome patients and multiple sclerosis patients were profiled using high-throughput TCR beta sequencing. Susac syndrome patients met recently defined diagnostic criteria for definite or probable disease. Bulk CD8+ and CD4+ T cells were purified by magnetic negative isolation, whereas CD8+ TEMRA cells were enriched by FACS. Blood was collected in EDTA tubes and processed within 24 hours, with PBMCs isolated through density gradient centrifugation. PBMCs intended for TCR sequencing were cryopreserved in liquid nitrogen and were subsequently thawed in a 37 degrees C water bath. The sorted or isolated CD4+, CD8+ and CD8+ TEMRA cells reached a purity of at least 90%.

The sample belongs to a study of CD8 T cells in Susac syndrome (dated by TCRdb to about 2019). For the study in its entirety: Of the Susac syndrome patients who were sequenced, roughly 8 were in clinical remission while about six had clinically active disease. The study used repertoire sequencing to test whether antigen drove CD8+ T cell activation and differentiation in Susac syndrome. At blood withdrawal, Susac syndrome patients were therapy-naive, treated with corticosteroids (with IVIg additionally given to some), or treated with IVIg alone.

RNA was extracted using the RNeasy kit, and about 0.5 to 1 ug of the RNA was reverse transcribed with random hexamers. The immunoSEQ multiplex PCR assay, which covers 54 Vbeta and 13 Jbeta segments, was used to amplify TCR beta CDR3 regions. PCR amplification bias was corrected by using a synthetic template baseline for primer optimization and computational correction. On the authors' methods: Only productive sequences were kept, with reads annotated to V, D and J genes according to IMGT and analyzed in immunoSEQ Analyzer. Clonality was computed as one minus Shannon entropy normalized by log2 of the number of productive unique sequences. For each patient and control, public and private clones were evaluated within the 100 most prevalent clones. Clones were defined as Susac-specific if absent from the healthy and MS cohorts, from some 1,000 published viral clones and from other ImmuneACCESS disease sequences. TCRdb applied fastp at Q25 and MiXCR to the public reads, then kept only in-frame beta chains. Entries are consolidated by CDR3 protein sequence, retaining the most common genes and DNA. The V and J calls shown here were made by TCRdb, not taken from the authors' results. The sample profile shows under 200,000 distinct CDR3 sequences; 85% to 95% of them were found once. Of the sample, 0.12% falls within the top ten clones.

Broad study findings and their caveats: The CD4+ T cell repertoire of patients with Susac syndrome showed no detectable clonal expansion. The number of individuals in the TCR sequencing and HLA analysis was acknowledged as relatively small.

The sequence was obtained from a human donor with Susac syndrome. Input material: CD4+ T cells from PBMCs.

The base sequence is TGTGCCAGCAGCTTTTGGGGTGGACCTAGCACAGATACGCAGTATTTT. This is translated as CASSFWGGPSTDTQYF. The chain is made from TRBV7-3 and TRBJ2-3, with no confidently assigned D gene. Inclusive of the bounding cysteine and phenylalanine, the CDR3 is 16 residues long. The sequence is cut down to CDR3 DNA, 48 bases in frame from base 1. Reading the germline V gene gives CDR1 SGHTA and CDR2 FQGTGA. The junction carries 13 bases between V and J, which are trimmed by 3 bases and 0 bases respectively.